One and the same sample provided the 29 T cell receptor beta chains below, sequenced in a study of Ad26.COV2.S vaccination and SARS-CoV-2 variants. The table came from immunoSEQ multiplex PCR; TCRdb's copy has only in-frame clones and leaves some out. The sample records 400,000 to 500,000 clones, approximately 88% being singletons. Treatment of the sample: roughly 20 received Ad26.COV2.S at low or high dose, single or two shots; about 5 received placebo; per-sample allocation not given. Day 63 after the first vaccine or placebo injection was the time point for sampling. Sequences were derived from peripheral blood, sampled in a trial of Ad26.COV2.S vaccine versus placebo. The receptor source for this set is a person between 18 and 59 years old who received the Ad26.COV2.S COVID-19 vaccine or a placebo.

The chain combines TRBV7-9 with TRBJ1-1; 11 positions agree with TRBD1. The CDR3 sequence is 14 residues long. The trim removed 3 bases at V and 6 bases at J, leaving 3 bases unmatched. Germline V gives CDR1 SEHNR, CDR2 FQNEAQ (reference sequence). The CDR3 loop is CASSLGTGGAEAFF. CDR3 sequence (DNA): TGTGCCAGCAGCTTGGGGACAGGGGGTGCTGAAGCTTTCTTT.

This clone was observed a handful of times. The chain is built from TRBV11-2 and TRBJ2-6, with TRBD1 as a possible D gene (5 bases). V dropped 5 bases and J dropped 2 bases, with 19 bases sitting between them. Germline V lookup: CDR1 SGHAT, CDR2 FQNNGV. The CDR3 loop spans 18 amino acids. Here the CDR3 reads CASSPSIRVWTGANVLTF. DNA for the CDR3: TGTGCCAGCAGCCCCTCTATCAGGGTCTGGACTGGGGCCAACGTCCTGACTTTC.

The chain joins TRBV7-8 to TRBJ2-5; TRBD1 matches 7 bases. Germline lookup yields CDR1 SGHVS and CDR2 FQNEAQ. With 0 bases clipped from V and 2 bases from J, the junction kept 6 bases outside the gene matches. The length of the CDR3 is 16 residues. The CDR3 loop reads CASSLAAGGLQETQYF. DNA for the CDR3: TGTGCCAGCAGCTTAGCGGCAGGGGGTTTACAAGAGACCCAGTACTTC.

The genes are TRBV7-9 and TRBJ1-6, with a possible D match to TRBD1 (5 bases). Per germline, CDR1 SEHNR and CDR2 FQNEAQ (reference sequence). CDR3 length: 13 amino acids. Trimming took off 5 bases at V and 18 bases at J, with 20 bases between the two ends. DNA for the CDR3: TGTGCCAGCAGCCCACTCCCCGGGACCTCCTGCCACTTT. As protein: CASSPLPGTSCHF.

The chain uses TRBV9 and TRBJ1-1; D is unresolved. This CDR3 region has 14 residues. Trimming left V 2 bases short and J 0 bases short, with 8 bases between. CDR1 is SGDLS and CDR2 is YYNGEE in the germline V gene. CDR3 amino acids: CASSVAGLNTEAFF. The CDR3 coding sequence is TGTGCCAGCAGCGTCGCAGGATTGAACACTGAAGCTTTCTTT.

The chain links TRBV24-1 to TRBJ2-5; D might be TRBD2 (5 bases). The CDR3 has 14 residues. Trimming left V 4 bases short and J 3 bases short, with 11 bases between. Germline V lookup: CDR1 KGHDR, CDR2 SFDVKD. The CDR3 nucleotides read TGTGCCACCAGTGACCCCGGGGTAGAAGAGACCCAGTACTTC. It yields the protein CATSDPGVEETQYF.

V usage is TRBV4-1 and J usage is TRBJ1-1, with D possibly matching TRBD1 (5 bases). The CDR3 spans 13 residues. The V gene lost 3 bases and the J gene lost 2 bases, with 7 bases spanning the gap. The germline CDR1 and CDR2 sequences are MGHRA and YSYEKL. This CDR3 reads CASSHGTNTEAFF. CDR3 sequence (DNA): TGCGCCAGCAGCCACGGGACCAACACTGAAGCTTTCTTT.

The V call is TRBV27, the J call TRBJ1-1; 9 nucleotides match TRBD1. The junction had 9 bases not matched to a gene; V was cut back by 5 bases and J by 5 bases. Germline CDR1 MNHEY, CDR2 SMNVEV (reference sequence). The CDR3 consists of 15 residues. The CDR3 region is CASSLQGQGGTEAFF. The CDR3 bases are TGTGCCAGCAGTCTCCAGGGACAGGGAGGGACTGAAGCTTTCTTT.

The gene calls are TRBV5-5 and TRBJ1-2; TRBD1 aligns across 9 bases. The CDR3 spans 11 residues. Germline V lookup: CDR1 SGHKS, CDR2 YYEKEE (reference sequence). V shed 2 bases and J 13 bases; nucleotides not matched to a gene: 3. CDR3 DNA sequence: TGTGCCAGCAGCTTCCGGGACAGGGCCACCTTC. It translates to CASSFRDRATF. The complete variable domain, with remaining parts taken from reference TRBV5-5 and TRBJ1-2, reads DAGVTQSPTHLIKTRGQQVTLRCSPISGHKSVSWYQQVLGQGPQFIFQYYEKEERGRGNFPDRFSARQFPNYSSELNVNALLLGDSALYLCASSFRDRATFGSGTRLTVV.

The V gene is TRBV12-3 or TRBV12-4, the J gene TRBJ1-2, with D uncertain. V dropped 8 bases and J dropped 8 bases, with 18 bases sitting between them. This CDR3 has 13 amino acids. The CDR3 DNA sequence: TGTGCCAGCTCCTTCCTGGGTCCGGGCGGCTACACCTTC. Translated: CASSFLGPGGYTF.

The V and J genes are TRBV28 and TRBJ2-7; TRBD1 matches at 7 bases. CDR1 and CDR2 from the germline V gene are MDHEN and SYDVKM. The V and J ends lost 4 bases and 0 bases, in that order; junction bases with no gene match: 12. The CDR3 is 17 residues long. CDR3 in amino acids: CASSSPHRQGPSYEQYF. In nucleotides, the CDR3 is TGTGCCAGCAGTTCCCCCCATCGACAGGGCCCCTCCTACGAGCAGTACTTC.

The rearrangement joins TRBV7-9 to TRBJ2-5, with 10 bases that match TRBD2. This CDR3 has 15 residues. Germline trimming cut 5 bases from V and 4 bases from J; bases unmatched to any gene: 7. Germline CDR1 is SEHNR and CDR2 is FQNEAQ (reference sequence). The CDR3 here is CASSILQREGETQYF. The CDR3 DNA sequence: TGTGCCAGCAGCATCCTTCAGCGGGAGGGAGAGACCCAGTACTTC.

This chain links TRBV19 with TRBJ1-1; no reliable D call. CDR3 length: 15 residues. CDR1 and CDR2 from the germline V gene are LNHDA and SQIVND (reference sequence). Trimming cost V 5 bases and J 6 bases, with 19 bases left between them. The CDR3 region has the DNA TGTGCCAGTAGTCTATTATCGGACGGATGGGCTGAAGCTTTCTTT. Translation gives CASSLLSDGWAEAFF.

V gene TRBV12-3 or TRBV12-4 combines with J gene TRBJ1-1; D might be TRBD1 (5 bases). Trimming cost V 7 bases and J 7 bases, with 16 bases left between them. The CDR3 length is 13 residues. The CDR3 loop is CASTPGGGDEAFF. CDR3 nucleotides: TGTGCCAGCACTCCTGGGGGAGGGGATGAAGCTTTCTTT.

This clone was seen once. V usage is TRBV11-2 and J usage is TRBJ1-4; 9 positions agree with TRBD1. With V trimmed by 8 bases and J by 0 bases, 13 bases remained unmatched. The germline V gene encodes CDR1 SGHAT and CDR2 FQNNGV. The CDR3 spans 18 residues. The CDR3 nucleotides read TGTGCCAGCGGCCCCCGCCTAGACAGGGGGACAACTAATGAAAAACTGTTTTTT. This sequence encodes CASGPRLDRGTTNEKLFF.

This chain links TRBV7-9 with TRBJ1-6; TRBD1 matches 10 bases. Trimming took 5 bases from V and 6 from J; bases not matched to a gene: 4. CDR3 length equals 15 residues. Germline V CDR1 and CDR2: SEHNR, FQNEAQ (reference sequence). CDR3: CASSRTGGGNSPLHF. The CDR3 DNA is TGTGCCAGCAGCCGGACAGGGGGTGGTAATTCACCCCTCCACTTT.

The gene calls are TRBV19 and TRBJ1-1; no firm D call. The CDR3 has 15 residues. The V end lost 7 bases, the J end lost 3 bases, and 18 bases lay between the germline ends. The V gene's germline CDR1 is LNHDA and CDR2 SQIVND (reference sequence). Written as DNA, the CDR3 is TGTGCCAGTATCCCTCAGTCGTCCGGCGACACTGAAGCTTTCTTT. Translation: CASIPQSSGDTEAFF.

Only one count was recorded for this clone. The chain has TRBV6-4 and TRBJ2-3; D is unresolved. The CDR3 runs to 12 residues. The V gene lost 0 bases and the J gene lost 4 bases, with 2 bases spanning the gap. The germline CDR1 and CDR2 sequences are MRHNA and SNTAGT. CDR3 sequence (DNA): TGTGCCAGCAGTGACTCGGCAGATACGCAGTATTTT. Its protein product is CASSDSADTQYF.

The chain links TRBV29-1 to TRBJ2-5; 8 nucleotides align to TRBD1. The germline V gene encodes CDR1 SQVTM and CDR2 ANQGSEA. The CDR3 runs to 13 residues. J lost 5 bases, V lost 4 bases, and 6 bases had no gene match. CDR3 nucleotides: TGCAGCGTTGGAGCAGGGGGCGGGGAGACCCAGTACTTC. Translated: CSVGAGGGETQYF.

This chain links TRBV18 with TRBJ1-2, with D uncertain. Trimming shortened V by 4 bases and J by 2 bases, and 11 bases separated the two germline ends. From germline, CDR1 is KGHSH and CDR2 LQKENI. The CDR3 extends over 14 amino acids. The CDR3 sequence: CASSQAGANYGYTF. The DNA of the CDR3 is TGTGCCAGCTCACAGGCGGGCGCAAACTATGGCTACACCTTC.

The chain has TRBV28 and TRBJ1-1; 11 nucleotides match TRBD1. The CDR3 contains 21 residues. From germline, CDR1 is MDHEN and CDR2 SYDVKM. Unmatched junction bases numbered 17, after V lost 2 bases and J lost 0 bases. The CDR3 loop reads CASSLIFGTGGRFTMNTEAFF. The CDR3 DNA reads TGTGCCAGCAGTTTAATTTTTGGGACAGGGGGACGTTTTACCATGAACACTGAAGCTTTCTTT.

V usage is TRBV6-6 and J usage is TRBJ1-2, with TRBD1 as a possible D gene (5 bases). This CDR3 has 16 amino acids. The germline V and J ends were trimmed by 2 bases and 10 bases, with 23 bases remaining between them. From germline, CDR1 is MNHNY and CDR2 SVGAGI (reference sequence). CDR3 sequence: CASSYPGHLKKLDYTF. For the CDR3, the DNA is TGTGCCAGCAGTTACCCCGGACATCTAAAAAAACTCGACTACACCTTC.

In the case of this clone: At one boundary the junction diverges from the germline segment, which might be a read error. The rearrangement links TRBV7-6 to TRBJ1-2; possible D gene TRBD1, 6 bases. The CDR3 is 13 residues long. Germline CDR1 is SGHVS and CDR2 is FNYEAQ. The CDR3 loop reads CASSLDGGAAPPF. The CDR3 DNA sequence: TGTGCCAGCAGCTTAGATGGGGGCGCAGCCCCCCCCTTC.

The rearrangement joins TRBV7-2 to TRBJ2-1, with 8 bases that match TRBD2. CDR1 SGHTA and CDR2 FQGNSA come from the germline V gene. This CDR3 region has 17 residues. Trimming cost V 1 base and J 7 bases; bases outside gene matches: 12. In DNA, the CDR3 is TGTGCCAGCAGCTTAGTGATACTTAGCGGGGACCGGAATGAGCAGTTCTTC. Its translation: CASSLVILSGDRNEQFF.

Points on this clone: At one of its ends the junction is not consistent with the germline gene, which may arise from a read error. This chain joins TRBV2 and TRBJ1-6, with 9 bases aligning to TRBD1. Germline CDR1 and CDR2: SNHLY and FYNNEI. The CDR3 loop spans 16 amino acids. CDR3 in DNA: TGTGCCAGCGGTAACAGGGGGCGATCCGACCGCCCACCGGACCTTTTT. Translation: CASGNRGRSDRPPDLF.

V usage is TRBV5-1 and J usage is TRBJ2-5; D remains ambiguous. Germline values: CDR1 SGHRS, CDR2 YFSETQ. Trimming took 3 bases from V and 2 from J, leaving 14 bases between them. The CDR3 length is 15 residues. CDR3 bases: TGCGCCAGCAGCTGGGGTTCGACGGAACAAGAGACCCAGTACTTC. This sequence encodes CASSWGSTEQETQYF.

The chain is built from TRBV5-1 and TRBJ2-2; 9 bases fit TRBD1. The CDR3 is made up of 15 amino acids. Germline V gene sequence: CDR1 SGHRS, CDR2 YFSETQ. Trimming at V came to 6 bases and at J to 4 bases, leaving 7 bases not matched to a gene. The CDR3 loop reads CASNGDRVPTGELFF. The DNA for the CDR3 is TGCGCCAGCAATGGGGACAGGGTCCCCACCGGGGAGCTGTTTTTT.

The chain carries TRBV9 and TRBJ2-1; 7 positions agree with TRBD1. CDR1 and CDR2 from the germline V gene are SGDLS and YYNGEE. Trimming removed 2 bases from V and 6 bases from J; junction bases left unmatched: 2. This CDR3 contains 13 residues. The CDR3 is CASSVDRANEQFF. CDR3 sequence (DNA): TGTGCCAGCAGCGTCGACAGGGCCAATGAGCAGTTCTTC. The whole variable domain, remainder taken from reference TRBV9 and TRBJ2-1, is DSGVTQTPKHLITATGQRVTLRCSPRSGDLSVYWYQQSLDQGLQFLIQYYNGEERAKGNILERFSAQQFPDLHSELNLSSLELGDSALYFCASSVDRANEQFFGPGTRLTVL.

The CDR3 loop is CATSRDIADQETQYF. CDR3 coding DNA: TGTGCCACCAGCAGAGATATCGCAGATCAAGAGACCCAGTACTTC. The V call is TRBV15, the J call TRBJ2-5; D gene uncertain. Germline loops: CDR1 LNHNV, CDR2 YYDKDF (reference sequence). The CDR3 runs to 15 residues. Trimming shortened V by 0 bases and J by 2 bases, and 10 bases separated the two germline ends.